The entry below gives a single T cell receptor beta chain sequence along with its context. The data stem from a study of blood T cell repertoires in COVID-19. As handled by the study authors: Researchers report that nucleated cell counts were estimated from reference gene primer amplification. TCRdb keeps only in-frame clones here, not all; method: immunoSEQ multiplex PCR. D and trimming come from the DNA, and the V and J calls and clone size come from that table. The sample consists of over 50,000 clones, about 87% of them appearing once. Germline-derived CDR1 and CDR2 are SGHNT and YYREEE (reference sequence). V was clipped by 3 bases and J by 0 bases, with 15 bases between them. This CDR3 spans 16 amino acids.

The J gene is TRBJ1-2, the V gene TRBV5-4; D may be TRBD1 (6 bases). The receptor comes from a man between 60 and 70 years old with acute or convalescent COVID-19. Material for sequencing was peripheral blood. DNA of the CDR3: TGTGCCAGCAGCTCGGGGGGCGAGGGCTCTAACTATGGCTACACCTTC. Its protein is CASSSGGEGSNYGYTF.